The 23 T cell receptor beta chains reported below all come from one sample, sequenced in a study of tissue T cells after allogeneic stem cell transplantation. Assay: immunoSEQ multiplex PCR; the TCRdb copy retains only in-frame clones and omits some. The sample lists over 40,000 clones, approximately 70% occurring once. Input material: sorted cells pooled from one or two spleens. The receptors were sampled from a pool of C57BL/6 mice in good health.

Note on this clone: Gene names are the mouse ones. The observed sequence ends 1 residue before the CDR3 terminus, with the missing tail filled in from the germline J gene. The J gene is TRBJ1-1, the V gene TRBV17; D uncertain. This CDR3 is 14 amino acids long. Germline V gives CDR1 MNHDT, CDR2 YYDKIL. V dropped 1 base and J dropped 1 base, with 7 bases sitting between them. CDR3 loop: CASSRGQENTEVFF. The part of the CDR3 DNA that was read is TGTGCTAGCAGTAGAGGACAAGAAAACACAGAAGTCTTC.

With regard to this clone: All gene names here are mouse names. The read gets to within 1 residue of the CDR3 end, and the germline J gene fills in the rest. The chain joins TRBV5 to TRBJ2-7; D gene ambiguous. The CDR3 sequence is 11 residues long. Trimming removed 1 base from V and 6 bases from J, with 4 bases in between. CDR1 is LGHNA, CDR2 YNLKQL, per germline (reference sequence). The part of the CDR3 DNA that was read is TGTGCCAGCAGCCAAGGGGCTGAACAGTAC. It yields the protein CASSQGAEQY. The entire CDR3 sequence reads CASSQGAEQYF.

For this clone: Here the gene names and germline are mouse. The sequenced fragment ends 1 residue before the CDR3 boundary, so the rest is inferred from the germline J gene. The V and J genes are TRBV13-2 and TRBJ1-6, with D maybe TRBD1 (6 bases). TRBJ1-6 counts as an open reading frame of uncertain function. Trimming removed 6 bases at V and 6 bases at J, with 7 bases between. Germline values: CDR1 NNHNN, CDR2 SYGAGS (reference sequence). There are 12 residues in the CDR3. The CDR3 spells CASATGNSPLYF. CDR3 bases read: TGTGCCAGCGCGACAGGTAATTCGCCCCTCTAC.

Remarks on this clone: Genes here carry mouse names. The read halts 1 residue ahead of the CDR3 end, with the missing end drawn from the germline J gene. This CDR3 is also generated by other DNA sequences in the sample. The chain is built from TRBV26 and TRBJ2-1, with 7 nucleotides matching TRBD1. After removal of 4 bases from V and 4 bases from J, the junction contained 1 base not matched to a gene. The CDR3 consists of 13 residues. From germline, CDR1 is KGHPV and CDR2 FQNQEV (reference sequence). CDR3 amino acids: CASSPGQYAEQFF. The CDR3 bases that were read are TGTGCCAGCAGTCCGGGACAGTATGCTGAGCAGTTC.

Note on this clone: The genes are named according to mouse. The read ends 1 residue early relative to the CDR3; the germline J gene fills the gap. The same CDR3 can be traced to other DNA sequences in this sample. The gene calls are TRBV4 and TRBJ2-7; 12 bases agree with TRBD2. The V gene end was trimmed by 6 bases and the J gene end by 4 bases; junction bases not matched to a gene: 4. The CDR3 runs 14 residues. Germline CDR1 reads LGHDT; CDR2 reads YNNKQL (reference sequence). CDR3: CASSSDWGGYEQYF. Incomplete CDR3 DNA: TGTGCCAGCAGTTCGGACTGGGGGGGGTATGAACAGTAC.

This clone was detected only a few times. Genes and germline are mouse. Read sequence stops 1 residue before the CDR3 end, and the germline J gene provides the missing end. V is TRBV13-3 and J is TRBJ1-3; weak D call: TRBD1 (5 bases). The V and J ends lost 6 bases and 2 bases respectively, with 15 bases between them. CDR1 is NNHDY and CDR2 is SYVADS in the germline V gene. The CDR3 consists of 15 residues. The CDR3 loop reads CASTLSVGAGNTLYF. Incomplete CDR3 DNA: TGTGCCAGCACCCTCTCGGTGGGGGCTGGAAATACGCTCTAT.

On this clone: Its ends do not fully match the called genes, so a read error is possible. The genes and germline here are from mouse. Read sequence stops 1 residue before the CDR3 end, and the germline J gene provides the missing end. The chain has TRBV20 and TRBJ2-7, with TRBD2 identical over 9 bases. Germline CDR1 is GFQATS and CDR2 is STVNSAI. The length of the CDR3 is 13 residues. The CDR3 loop reads CGAGDWESYEQYF. The sequenced CDR3 bases are TGTGGTGCTGGGGACTGGGAGTCCTATGAACAGTAC.

A few counts support this clone. The gene names here belong to mouse. Sequencing ends 1 residue short of the CDR3 end; the germline J gene provides the rest. The chain uses TRBV16 and TRBJ2-7, with unresolved D. Germline V gives CDR1 SGHSA, CDR2 FRNQAP. V was clipped by 4 bases and J by 3 bases, with 16 bases between them. This CDR3 spans 15 amino acids. The CDR3 reads CASSSGKSGIYEQYF. Partial CDR3 DNA: TGTGCAAGCAGCTCCGGGAAGTCGGGGATCTATGAACAGTAC. Supplemented by reference TRBV16 and TRBJ2-7, the full variable domain reads NAGVIQTPRHKVTGKGQEATLWCEPISGHSAVFWYRQTIVQGLEFLTYFRNQAPIDDSGMPKERFSAQMPNQSHSTLKIQSTQPQDSAVYLCASSSGKSGIYEQYFGPGTRLTVL.

Regarding this clone: Genes and germline come from the mouse. The read ends 1 residue before the CDR3 terminus; that terminus is restored from the germline J gene. The V and J genes are TRBV13-1 and TRBJ2-7, with 9 bases that match TRBD2. This CDR3 has 15 residues. V gave up 2 bases and J gave up 1 base; unmatched junction bases: 4. Germline CDR1 NSHNY, CDR2 SYGAGN. Incomplete CDR3 DNA: TGTGCCAGCAGTGACCTTGACTGGGGGTCCTATGAACAGTAC. Translating gives CASSDLDWGSYEQY. The whole CDR3 reads CASSDLDWGSYEQYF.

Concerning this clone itself: Gene names are the mouse ones. The observed sequence ends 1 residue before the CDR3 terminus, with the missing tail filled in from the germline J gene. The V and J genes are TRBV13-3 and TRBJ1-1; 10 bases fit TRBD1. CDR3 length equals 14 residues. V was pared by 5 bases and J by 3 bases, with 4 bases of the junction left unmatched. Germline CDR1 and CDR2: NNHDY and SYVADS. The CDR3 region is CASSPGTGDTEVFF. CDR3 DNA, as far as it was read: TGTGCCAGCAGCCCCGGGACAGGGGACACAGAAGTCTTC.

This clone was counted only a few times. Genes here carry mouse names. The missing CDR3 end, 1 residue past where the read stops, is filled in from the germline J gene. The genes are TRBV17 and TRBJ2-7; 9 nucleotides agree with TRBD1. The CDR3 runs to 13 residues. The V gene end was trimmed by 8 bases and the J gene end by 3 bases; junction bases not matched to a gene: 5. In germline, CDR1 is MNHDT, CDR2 YYDKIL. The CDR3 here is CASSGTGLYEQYF. The DNA read from the CDR3 is TGTGCTAGCTCCGGGACAGGGCTCTATGAACAGTAC.

On this clone itself: The germline and genes are mouse ones. The read terminates 1 residue ahead of where the CDR3 ends, so the germline J gene completes it. This sequence joins TRBV29 and TRBJ2-5, with 9 bases aligning to TRBD1. The germline CDR1 and CDR2 sequences are MSHET and SYDVDS. The trim removed 5 bases at V and 6 bases at J, leaving 9 bases unmatched. This CDR3 spans 15 amino acids. CDR3 DNA (partial): TGTGCTAGCAGTCCATACGGACAGGGGAAGGACACCCAGTAC. It encodes CASSPYGQGKDTQY. The full CDR3 protein reads CASSPYGQGKDTQYF.

Concerning this clone: Genes here carry mouse names. The read stops 1 residue short of the end of the CDR3; the missing end is completed from the germline J gene. The V gene is TRBV13-1, the J gene TRBJ2-7, with a possible D match to TRBD1 (5 bases). This CDR3 contains 12 residues. The germline CDR1 and CDR2 sequences are NSHNY and SYGAGN. V shed 3 bases and J shed 3 bases, with 7 bases lying between them. The part of the CDR3 DNA that was read is TGTGCCAGCAGTGCGGACATCTATGAACAGTAC. Translating it yields CASSADIYEQY. The complete CDR3 reads CASSADIYEQYF.

This clone was picked up a small number of times. Gene names denote mouse genes. CDR3 DNA, as far as it was read: TGTGCCAGCACCTGGACAGCCAACGAAAGATTATTT. Residues: CASTWTANERLF. The whole CDR3 sequence reads CASTWTANERLFF. The V call is TRBV19, the J call TRBJ1-4, with D tentatively TRBD1 (6 bases). Sequencing ends 1 residue short of the CDR3 end; the germline J gene provides the rest. The CDR3 is 13 amino acids. Trimming took 6 bases from V and 3 from J, leaving 9 bases between them. Germline CDR1 is FNHDT and CDR2 is SITEND (reference sequence). The entire variable domain, with the rest obtained from reference TRBV19 and TRBJ1-4, is as follows: GGIITQTPKFLIGQEGQKLTLKCQQNFNHDTMYWYRQDSGKGLRLIYYSITENDLQKGDLSEGYDASREKKSSFSLTVTSAQKNEMAVFLCASTWTANERLFFGHGTKLSVL.

Points on this clone: The gene names here belong to mouse. The CDR3 goes on 1 residue after the read ends, and that part is filled in from the germline J gene. The rearrangement links TRBV1 to TRBJ1-1; possible D gene TRBD1, 5 bases. CDR1 is NSQYPW and CDR2 is LRSPGD in the germline V gene (reference sequence). Trimming left V 2 bases short and J 7 bases short, with 8 bases between. CDR3 size: 12 residues. CDR3 sequence reads: CTCSALDKEVFF. The CDR3 DNA, read in part, is TGCACCTGCAGTGCACTGGACAAAGAAGTCTTC.

A word on this clone: The gene names given are mouse names. Read sequence stops 1 residue before the CDR3 end, and the germline J gene provides the missing end. Other DNA variants within this sample encode the same CDR3. The gene calls are TRBV13-2 and TRBJ1-2; a weak D match, TRBD1 (5 bases). V lost 1 base and J lost 2, with 6 bases in between. The CDR3 is 13 residues long. CDR1 is NNHNN, CDR2 SYGAGS, per germline (reference sequence). The covered CDR3 bases are TGTGCCAGCGGTGATCGACAGAACTCCGACTACACC. Its translation is CASGDRQNSDYT. The CDR3 in its entirety is CASGDRQNSDYTF.

On this clone itself: The genes are named according to mouse. The missing CDR3 end, 1 residue past where the read stops, is filled in from the germline J gene. This chain links TRBV3 with TRBJ1-2; D gene ambiguous. V was trimmed by 1 base and J by 2 bases, leaving 5 bases between them. The CDR3 length is 13 residues. Germline V CDR1 and CDR2: SNHLY, FYNGKV (reference sequence). The CDR3 sequence is CASSLDENSDYTF. The part of the CDR3 DNA that was read is TGTGCCAGCAGCTTAGATGAGAACTCCGACTACACC.

A few counts support this clone. Genes here carry mouse names. With the read ending 1 residue before the CDR3 end, the germline J gene is used to fill in that end. The chain combines TRBV19 with TRBJ1-3; TRBD1 aligns across 8 bases. This CDR3 is built from 16 residues. Per the germline V gene, CDR1 is FNHDT and CDR2 is SITEND (reference sequence). V lost 1 base to trimming and J lost 0 bases; unmatched junction nucleotides: 3. The sequenced CDR3 bases are TGTGCCAGCAGTATAAGGGACAGGCGTTCTGGAAATACGCTCTAT. Translated: CASSIRDRRSGNTLY. The full CDR3 protein reads CASSIRDRRSGNTLYF.

This clone was observed a few times. Gene names and germline refer to mouse. The missing CDR3 end, 1 residue past where the read stops, is filled in from the germline J gene. The rearrangement links TRBV17 to TRBJ2-1; 10 bases are a match to TRBD1. V was pared by 2 bases and J by 1 base, with 8 bases of the junction left unmatched. Germline V gene sequence: CDR1 MNHDT, CDR2 YYDKIL. The CDR3 runs 18 residues. CDR3 sequence reads: CASSRSWGTGENYAEQFF. The sequenced part of the CDR3 DNA is TGTGCTAGCAGTAGAAGTTGGGGGACAGGGGAAAACTATGCTGAGCAGTTC.

Details on this clone: Gene names are the mouse ones. Partial CDR3 DNA: TGTGCCAGCAGCTCCCGACAGGGGGCTGCTGAGCAGTTC. It is translated as CASSSRQGAAEQF. The whole CDR3 is CASSSRQGAAEQFF. This chain links TRBV5 with TRBJ2-1; 10 bases line up with TRBD1. The sequenced fragment ends 1 residue before the CDR3 boundary, so the rest is inferred from the germline J gene. From germline, CDR1 is LGHNA and CDR2 YNLKQL (reference sequence). This CDR3 is 14 amino acids long. Trimming removed 5 bases from V and 6 bases from J; junction bases left unmatched: 4.

As regards this clone: Mouse gene names apply. From the germline J gene comes the end of the CDR3, since the read stops 1 residue before it. This chain uses TRBV20 with TRBJ1-1; no firm D call. CDR3 length equals 11 residues. Germline V gene data show CDR1 as GFQATS and CDR2 as STVNSAI. The V end lost 1 base, the J end lost 5 bases, and 5 bases lay between the germline ends. Incomplete CDR3 DNA: TGTGGTGCTAGGGTCCATACAGAAGTCTTC. This encodes CGARVHTEVF. The CDR3, in full, reads CGARVHTEVFF.

There are a few counts of this clone. The genes and germline here are from mouse. The CDR3 extends 1 residue past the end of the read, so its final part is completed from the germline J gene. The chain employs TRBV20 and TRBJ2-7; TRBD1 aligns across 9 bases. With V trimmed by 5 bases and J by 7 bases, 3 bases remained unmatched. The CDR3 is made up of 11 amino acids. CDR1 GFQATS and CDR2 STVNSAI come from the germline V gene. Partial CDR3 DNA: TGTGGTGCTCACAGGGGGCGAGAACAGTAC. It specifies CGAHRGREQY. The entire CDR3 sequence reads CGAHRGREQYF.

With regard to this clone: The listed genes are named as in mouse. The read falls 1 residue short of the CDR3 end, and the missing part is taken from the germline J gene. The V gene is TRBV5, the J gene TRBJ2-3, with 10 bases lining up with TRBD2. Trimming cost V 0 bases and J 1 base; bases outside gene matches: 4. There are 17 residues in the CDR3. Germline V gene sequence: CDR1 LGHNA, CDR2 YNLKQL (reference sequence). CDR3 bases read: TGTGCCAGCAGCCAAGAACCCGGGACTGGGGGTGCAGAAACGCTGTAT. Its protein product is CASSQEPGTGGAETLY. The full-length CDR3 reads as CASSQEPGTGGAETLYF.